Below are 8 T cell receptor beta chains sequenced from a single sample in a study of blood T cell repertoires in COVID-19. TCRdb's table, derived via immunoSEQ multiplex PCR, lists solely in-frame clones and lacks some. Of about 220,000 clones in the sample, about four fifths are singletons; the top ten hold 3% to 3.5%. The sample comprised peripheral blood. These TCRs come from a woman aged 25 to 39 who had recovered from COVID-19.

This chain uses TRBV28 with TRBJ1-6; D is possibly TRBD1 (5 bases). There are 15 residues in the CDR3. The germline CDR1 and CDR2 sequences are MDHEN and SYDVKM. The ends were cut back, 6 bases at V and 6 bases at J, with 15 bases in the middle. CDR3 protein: CASSLMTELNSPLHF. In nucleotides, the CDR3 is TGTGCCAGCAGCCTGATGACAGAGCTTAATTCACCCCTCCACTTT.

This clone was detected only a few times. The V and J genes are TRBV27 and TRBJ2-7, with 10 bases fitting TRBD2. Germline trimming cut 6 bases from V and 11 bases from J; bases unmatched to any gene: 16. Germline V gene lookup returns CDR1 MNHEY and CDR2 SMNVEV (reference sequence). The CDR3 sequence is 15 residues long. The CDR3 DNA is TGTGCCAGCAGATCTTTGGGACTAGCGCCTCCTACGGAGTACTTC. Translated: CASRSLGLAPPTEYF.

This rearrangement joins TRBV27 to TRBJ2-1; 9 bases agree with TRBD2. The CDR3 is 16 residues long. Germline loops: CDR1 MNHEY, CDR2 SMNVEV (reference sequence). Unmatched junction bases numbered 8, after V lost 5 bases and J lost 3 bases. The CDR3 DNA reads TGTGCCAGCAGTCCCCTTTCTAGCGGGGTCTACAATGAGCAGTTCTTC. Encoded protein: CASSPLSSGVYNEQFF.

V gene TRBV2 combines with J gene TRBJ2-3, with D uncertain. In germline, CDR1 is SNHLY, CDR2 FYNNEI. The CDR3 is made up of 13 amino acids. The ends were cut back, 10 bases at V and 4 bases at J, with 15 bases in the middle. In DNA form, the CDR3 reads TGTGCCACCACAACTAATTTGCCAGATACGCAGTATTTT. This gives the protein CATTTNLPDTQYF.

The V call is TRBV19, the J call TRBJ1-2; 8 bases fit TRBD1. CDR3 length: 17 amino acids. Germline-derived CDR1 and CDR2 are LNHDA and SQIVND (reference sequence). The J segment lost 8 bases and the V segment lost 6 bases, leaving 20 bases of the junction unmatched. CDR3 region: CASRPKTSAAGGRGYTF. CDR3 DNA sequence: TGTGCCAGTAGACCGAAGACGTCTGCGGCAGGGGGCCGCGGCTACACCTTC.

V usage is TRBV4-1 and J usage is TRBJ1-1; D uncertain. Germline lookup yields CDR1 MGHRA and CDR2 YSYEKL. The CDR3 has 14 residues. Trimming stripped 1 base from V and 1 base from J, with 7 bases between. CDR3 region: CASSQGPGNTEAFF. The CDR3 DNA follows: TGCGCCAGCAGCCAAGGTCCGGGGAACACTGAAGCTTTCTTT.

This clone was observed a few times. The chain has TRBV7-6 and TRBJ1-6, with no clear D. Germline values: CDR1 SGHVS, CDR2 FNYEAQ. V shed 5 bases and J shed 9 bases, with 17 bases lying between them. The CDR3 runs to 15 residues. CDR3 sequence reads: CASSPYRVFGSPLHF. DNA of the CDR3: TGTGCCAGCAGCCCATATCGGGTATTCGGTTCACCCCTCCACTTT.

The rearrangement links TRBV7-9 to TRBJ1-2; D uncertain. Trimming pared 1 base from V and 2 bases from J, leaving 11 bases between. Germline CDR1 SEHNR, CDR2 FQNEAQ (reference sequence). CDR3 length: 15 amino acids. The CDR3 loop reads CASSLDGGVNYGYTF. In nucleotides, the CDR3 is TGTGCCAGCAGCTTAGACGGAGGTGTAAACTATGGCTACACCTTC.